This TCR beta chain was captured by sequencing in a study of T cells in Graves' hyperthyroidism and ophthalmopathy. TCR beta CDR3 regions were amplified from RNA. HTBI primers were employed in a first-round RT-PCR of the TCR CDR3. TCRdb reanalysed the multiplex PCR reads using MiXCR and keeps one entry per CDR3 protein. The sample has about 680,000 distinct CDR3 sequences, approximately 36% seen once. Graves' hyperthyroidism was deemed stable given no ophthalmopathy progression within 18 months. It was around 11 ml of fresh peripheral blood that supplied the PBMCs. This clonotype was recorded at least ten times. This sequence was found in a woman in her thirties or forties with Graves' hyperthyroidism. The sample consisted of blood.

The CDR3 here is CASSYGLAEETQYF. The CDR3 nucleotides read TGTGCCAGCAGTTACGGACTAGCGGAGGAGACCCAGTACTTC. The chain joins TRBV6-5 to TRBJ2-5; the match to TRBD2 covers 10 bases. Germline CDR1 and CDR2: MNHEY and SVGAGI. The CDR3 spans 14 residues. Trimming removed 2 bases from V and 5 bases from J; junction bases left unmatched: 2.